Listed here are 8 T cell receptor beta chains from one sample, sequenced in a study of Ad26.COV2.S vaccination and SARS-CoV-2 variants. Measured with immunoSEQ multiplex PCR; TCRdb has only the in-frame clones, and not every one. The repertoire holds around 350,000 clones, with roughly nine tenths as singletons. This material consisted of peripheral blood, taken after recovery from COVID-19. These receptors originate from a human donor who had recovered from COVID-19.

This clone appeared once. In DNA form, the CDR3 reads TGTGCCAGCGGGACAGGGGGTCGGGAACTGTTTTTT. Residues: CASGTGGRELFF. The chain couples TRBV19 to TRBJ1-4, with TRBD1 matching 11 bases. CDR1 is LNHDA, CDR2 SQIVND, per germline (reference sequence). Trimming took 9 bases from V and 12 from J; bases not matched to a gene: 6. The CDR3 has 12 residues.

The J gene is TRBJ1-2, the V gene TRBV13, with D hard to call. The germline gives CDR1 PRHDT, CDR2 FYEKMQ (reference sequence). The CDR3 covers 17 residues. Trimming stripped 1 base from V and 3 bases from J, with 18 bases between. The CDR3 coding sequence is TGTGCCAGCAGCTTAGCCCCAAGGGCAGCGGGCGACTATGGCTACACCTTC. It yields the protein CASSLAPRAAGDYGYTF.

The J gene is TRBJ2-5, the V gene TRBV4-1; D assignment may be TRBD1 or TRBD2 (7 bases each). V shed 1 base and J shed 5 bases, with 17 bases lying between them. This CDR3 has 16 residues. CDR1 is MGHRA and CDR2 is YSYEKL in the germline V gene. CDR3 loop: CASSQGRGAGGETQYF. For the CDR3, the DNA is TGCGCCAGCAGCCAAGGCCGGGGGGCAGGGGGGGAGACCCAGTACTTC.

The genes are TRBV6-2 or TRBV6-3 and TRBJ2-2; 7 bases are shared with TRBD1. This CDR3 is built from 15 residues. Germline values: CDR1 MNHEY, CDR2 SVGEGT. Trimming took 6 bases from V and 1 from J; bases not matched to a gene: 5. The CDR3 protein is CASSRWTGNTGELFF. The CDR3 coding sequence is TGTGCCAGCAGCCGCTGGACAGGGAACACCGGGGAGCTGTTTTTT.

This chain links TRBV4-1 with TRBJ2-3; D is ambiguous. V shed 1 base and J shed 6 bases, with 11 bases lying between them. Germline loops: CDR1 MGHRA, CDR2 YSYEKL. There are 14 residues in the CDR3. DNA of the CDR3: TGCGCCAGCAGCCAAGGAACCCCTCTCGATACGCAGTATTTT. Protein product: CASSQGTPLDTQYF.

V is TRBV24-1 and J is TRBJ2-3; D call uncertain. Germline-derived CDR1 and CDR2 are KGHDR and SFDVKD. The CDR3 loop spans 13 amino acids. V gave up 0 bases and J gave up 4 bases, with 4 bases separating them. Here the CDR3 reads CATSDLKADTQYF. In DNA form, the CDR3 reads TGTGCCACCAGTGATTTGAAGGCAGATACGCAGTATTTT.

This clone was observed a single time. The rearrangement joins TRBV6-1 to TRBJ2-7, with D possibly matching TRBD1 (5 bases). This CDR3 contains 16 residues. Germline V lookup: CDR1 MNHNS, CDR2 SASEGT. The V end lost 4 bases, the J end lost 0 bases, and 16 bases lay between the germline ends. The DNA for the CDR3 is TGTGCCAGCAGTGGTTCTCTGGACAACCTCTCCTACGAGCAGTACTTC. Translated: CASSGSLDNLSYEQYF.

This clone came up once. The CDR3 nucleotides read TGTGCCAGCAGCGGGGGACGGATTTACGAGCAGTACTTC. This encodes CASSGGRIYEQYF. V usage is TRBV12-3 or TRBV12-4 and J usage is TRBJ2-7; possible D gene TRBD2, 6 bases. Trimming took off 6 bases at V and 4 bases at J, with 13 bases between the two ends. This CDR3 is 13 amino acids long.